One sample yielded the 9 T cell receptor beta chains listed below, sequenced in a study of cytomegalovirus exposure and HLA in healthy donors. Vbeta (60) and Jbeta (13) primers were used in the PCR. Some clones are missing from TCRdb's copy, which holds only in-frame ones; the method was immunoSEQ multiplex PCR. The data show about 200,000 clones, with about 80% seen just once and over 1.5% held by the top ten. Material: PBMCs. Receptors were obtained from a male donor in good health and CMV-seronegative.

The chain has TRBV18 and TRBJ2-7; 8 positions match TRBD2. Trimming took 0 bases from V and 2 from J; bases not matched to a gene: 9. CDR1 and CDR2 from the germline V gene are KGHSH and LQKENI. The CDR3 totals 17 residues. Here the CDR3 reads CASSPPEFGGEAYEQYF. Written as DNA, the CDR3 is TGTGCCAGCTCACCACCGGAGTTCGGGGGGGAAGCCTACGAGCAGTACTTC.

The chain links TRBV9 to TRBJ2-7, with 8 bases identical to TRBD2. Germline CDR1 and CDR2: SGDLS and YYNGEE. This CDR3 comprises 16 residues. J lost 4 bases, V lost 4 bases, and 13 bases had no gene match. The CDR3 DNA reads TGTGCCAGCAGCCCCGGGGGAGCGGGAGTCCATTACGAGCAGTACTTC. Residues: CASSPGGAGVHYEQYF.

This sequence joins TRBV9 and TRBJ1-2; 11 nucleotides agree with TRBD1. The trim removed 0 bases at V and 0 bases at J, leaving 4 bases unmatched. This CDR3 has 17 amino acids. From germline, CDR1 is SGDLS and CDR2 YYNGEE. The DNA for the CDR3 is TGTGCCAGCAGCGTAGCCTTGGGACAGGGGGCTAACTATGGCTACACCTTC. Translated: CASSVALGQGANYGYTF. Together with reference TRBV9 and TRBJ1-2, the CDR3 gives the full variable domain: DSGVTQTPKHLITATGQRVTLRCSPRSGDLSVYWYQQSLDQGLQFLIQYYNGEERAKGNILERFSAQQFPDLHSELNLSSLELGDSALYFCASSVALGQGANYGYTFGSGTRLTVV.

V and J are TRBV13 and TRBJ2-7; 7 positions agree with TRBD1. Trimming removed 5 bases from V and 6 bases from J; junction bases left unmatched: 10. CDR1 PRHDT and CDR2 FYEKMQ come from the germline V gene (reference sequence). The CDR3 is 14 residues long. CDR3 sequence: CASSPSGTVVEQYF. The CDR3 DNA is TGTGCCAGCAGCCCCTCCGGGACAGTTGTCGAGCAGTACTTC.

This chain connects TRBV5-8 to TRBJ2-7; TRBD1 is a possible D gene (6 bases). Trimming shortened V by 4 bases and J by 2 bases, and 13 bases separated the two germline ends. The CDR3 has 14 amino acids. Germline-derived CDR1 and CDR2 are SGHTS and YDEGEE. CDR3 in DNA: TGTGCCAGCAGCCCGCCCAGGGGCACCTACGAGCAGTACTTC. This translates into CASSPPRGTYEQYF.

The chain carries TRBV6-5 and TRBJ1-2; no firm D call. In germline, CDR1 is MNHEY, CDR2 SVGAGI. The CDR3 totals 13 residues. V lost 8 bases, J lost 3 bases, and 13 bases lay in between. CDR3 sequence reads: CASREGGDYGYTF. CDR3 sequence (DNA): TGTGCCAGCCGGGAAGGAGGTGACTATGGCTACACCTTC.

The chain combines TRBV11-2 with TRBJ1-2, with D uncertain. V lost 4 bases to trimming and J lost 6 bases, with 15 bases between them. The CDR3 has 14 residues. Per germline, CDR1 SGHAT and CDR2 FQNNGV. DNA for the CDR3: TGTGCCAGCAGCTATCAGACAACCGTGGATGGCTACACCTTC. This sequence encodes CASSYQTTVDGYTF.

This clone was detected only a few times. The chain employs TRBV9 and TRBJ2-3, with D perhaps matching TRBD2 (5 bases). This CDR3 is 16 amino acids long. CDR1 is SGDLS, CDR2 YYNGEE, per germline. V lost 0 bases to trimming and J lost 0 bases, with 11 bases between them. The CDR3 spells CASSVASRSSTDTQYF. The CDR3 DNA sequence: TGTGCCAGCAGCGTAGCTAGCAGGTCTAGCACAGATACGCAGTATTTT.

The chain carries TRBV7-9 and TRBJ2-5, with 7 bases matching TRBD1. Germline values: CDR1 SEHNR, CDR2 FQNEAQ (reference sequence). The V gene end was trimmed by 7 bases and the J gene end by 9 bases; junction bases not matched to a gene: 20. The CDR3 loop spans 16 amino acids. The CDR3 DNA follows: TGTGCCAGCACCCGAACCCCGGGACAGCGCAAATGGCCCCAGTACTTC. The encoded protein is CASTRTPGQRKWPQYF.